A single sample gave rise to the 31 T cell receptor beta chains below, sequenced in a study of CD8 T cells in ankylosing spondylitis. Study observations and caveats: In ankylosing spondylitis blood, a motif of about eight highly homologous TCR beta variants appeared characteristic.

TCRdb ran MiXCR on the 5' RACE reads and lists one entry per CDR3 protein. The data show 450,000 to 550,000 distinct CDR3 sequences, with over 4% seen just once and roughly 3.5% held by the top ten. Their recognized antigens are unknown. The specimen sequenced was blood, either unsorted or a sorted T cell fraction (not recorded which). The receptors come from a male donor with ankylosing spondylitis.

In this sample, this clonotype turned up many times. The J gene is TRBJ2-7, the V gene TRBV29-1, with 9 bases aligning to TRBD1. The CDR3 loop spans 13 amino acids. J was trimmed by 1 base and V by 6 bases; bases with no gene match: 4. CDR1 and CDR2 (germline): SQVTM, ANQGSEA. This CDR3 reads CSVAGTGSYEQYF. CDR3 coding DNA: TGCAGCGTGGCCGGGACAGGGTCCTACGAGCAGTACTTC.

This clonotype was seen at least ten times. This chain joins TRBV12-3 or TRBV12-4 and TRBJ2-1; a possible D gene is TRBD2 (6 bases). Trimming removed 4 bases from V and 10 bases from J, with 14 bases in between. This CDR3 spans 13 amino acids. CDR3 nucleotide sequence: TGTGCCAGCAGTTATCCCCTTGGAGGGGAGCAGTTCTTC. It is translated as CASSYPLGGEQFF.

This clonotype was counted between two and nine times. This rearrangement joins TRBV4-1 to TRBJ2-7; 7 nucleotides align to TRBD1. The length of the CDR3 is 14 residues. Trimming at V came to 5 bases and at J to 5 bases, leaving 9 bases not matched to a gene. Germline lookup yields CDR1 MGHRA and CDR2 YSYEKL. This CDR3 is CASSTDRVNNEQYF. The CDR3, as DNA: TGCGCCAGCAGCACCGACAGGGTGAACAACGAGCAGTACTTC.

This clonotype was picked up many times. The chain links TRBV5-1 to TRBJ1-1, with no clear D. The CDR3 is 15 residues long. V was pared by 3 bases and J by 0 bases, with 12 bases between. CDR1 SGHRS and CDR2 YFSETQ come from the germline V gene. CDR3 nucleotides: TGCGCCAGCAGCTCCGGCGCCCTGATGAACACTGAAGCTTTCTTT. This encodes CASSSGALMNTEAFF.

This clonotype was seen ten or more times. The chain has TRBV11-3 and TRBJ2-1, with 8 nucleotides matching TRBD2. Germline-derived CDR1 and CDR2 are SGHNT and YENEEA. The CDR3 consists of 17 residues. The V gene end was trimmed by 5 bases and the J gene end by 5 bases; junction bases not matched to a gene: 14. The CDR3: CASSLLGGGHRDNEQFF. The CDR3 DNA reads TGTGCCAGCAGCCTACTCGGGGGGGGCCACCGGGACAATGAGCAGTTCTTC. Supplemented by reference TRBV11-3 and TRBJ2-1, the full variable domain reads EAGVVQSPRYKIIEKKQPVAFWCNPISGHNTLYWYLQNLGQGPELLIRYENEEAVDDSQLPKDRFSAERLKGVDSTLKIQPAELGDSAVYLCASSLLGGGHRDNEQFFGPGTRLTVL.

Ten or more counts support this clonotype. The rearrangement joins TRBV11-1 to TRBJ2-1; 9 nucleotides match TRBD1. With V trimmed by 5 bases and J by 2 bases, 13 bases remained unmatched. Germline loops: CDR1 SGHAT, CDR2 FQDESV (reference sequence). The CDR3 contains 18 residues. The CDR3 here is CASSKRVGQGIPYNEQFF. The CDR3 DNA sequence: TGTGCCAGCAGCAAGAGAGTGGGACAGGGAATCCCCTACAATGAGCAGTTCTTC.

The chain combines TRBV7-2 with TRBJ2-6; the D gene is possibly TRBD1 (6 bases). Germline CDR1 reads SGHTA; CDR2 reads FQGNSA. The germline V and J ends were trimmed by 6 bases and 14 bases, with 20 bases remaining between them. CDR3 length: 14 amino acids. DNA of the CDR3: TGTGCCAGCAGACCACCCGACAGGCCCCGCATCCTGACTTTC. This gives the protein CASRPPDRPRILTF.

This clonotype was seen more than once but under ten times. The V gene is TRBV5-1, the J gene TRBJ2-5; 8 nucleotides agree with TRBD2. The CDR3 runs to 15 residues. Germline-derived CDR1 and CDR2 are SGHRS and YFSETQ. J was trimmed by 2 bases and V by 3 bases; bases with no gene match: 6. Here the CDR3 DNA reads TGCGCCAGCAGCTCCTTTCCGGGGGGGCAAGAGACCCAGTACTTC. Translated: CASSSFPGGQETQYF.

In this sample, this clonotype turned up many times. The chain links TRBV20-1 to TRBJ1-6, with D unresolved. There are 14 residues in the CDR3. In germline, CDR1 is DFQATT, CDR2 SNEGSKA (reference sequence). V was shortened by 2 bases and J by 8 bases, with 13 bases between the two germline ends. The CDR3: CSARRGGGHSPLHF. The CDR3 region has the DNA TGCAGTGCTAGACGGGGAGGAGGACATTCACCCCTCCACTTT.

The chain's CDR3 is CASSLTLSGEQYF. The CDR3 nucleotides read TGTGCCAGCAGTTTGACTTTAAGTGGCGAGCAGTACTTC. The V call is TRBV12-3 or TRBV12-4, the J call TRBJ2-7; unclear D gene. The CDR3 totals 13 residues. Trimming removed 3 bases from V and 6 bases from J, with 12 bases in between.

This clonotype was recorded many times. This chain connects TRBV6-1 to TRBJ1-1; possibly TRBD1 for D (6 bases). Trimming cost V 3 bases and J 1 base, with 12 bases left between them. The CDR3 extends over 15 amino acids. Per the germline V gene, CDR1 is MNHNS and CDR2 is SASEGT. CDR3 loop: CASSEGKGGNTEAFF. For the CDR3, the DNA is TGTGCCAGCAGTGAGGGGAAGGGGGGGAACACTGAAGCTTTCTTT.

In this sample, this clonotype turned up many times. The V and J genes are TRBV18 and TRBJ1-2; D perhaps matches TRBD1 (6 bases). The CDR3 covers 15 residues. Germline CDR1 and CDR2: KGHSH and LQKENI. The V gene lost 0 bases and the J gene lost 1 base, with 9 bases spanning the gap. The CDR3 region has the DNA TGTGCCAGCTCACCACCGGGACACCATAACTATGGCTACACCTTC. It yields the protein CASSPPGHHNYGYTF.

This clonotype was picked up many times. The genes are TRBV5-5 and TRBJ2-4; D is unresolved. CDR3 size: 16 residues. V lost 3 bases to trimming and J lost 3 bases, with 16 bases between them. Germline CDR1 reads SGHKS; CDR2 reads YYEKEE (reference sequence). CDR3 sequence reads: CASSSGPFENKNIQYF. The CDR3 region has the DNA TGTGCCAGCAGCTCTGGCCCCTTTGAGAACAAAAACATTCAGTACTTC.

This clonotype was found many times. The V and J genes are TRBV27 and TRBJ2-5, with 7 bases matching TRBD2. CDR1 and CDR2 (germline): MNHEY, SMNVEV (reference sequence). The V gene end was trimmed by 5 bases and the J gene end by 5 bases; junction bases not matched to a gene: 8. There are 14 residues in the CDR3. CDR3 in DNA: TGTGCCAGCAGTGGCGGGGGAATTGGGGAGACCCAGTACTTC. Amino acids: CASSGGGIGETQYF.

At least ten counts were recorded for this clonotype. V gene TRBV20-1 combines with J gene TRBJ2-5; D remains ambiguous. This CDR3 is 14 amino acids long. Between the trimmed V and J ends, which lost 4 bases and 3 bases, there was a span of 15 bases. Germline values: CDR1 DFQATT, CDR2 SNEGSKA (reference sequence). CDR3 in amino acids: CSANGSPGKETQYF. CDR3 in DNA: TGCAGTGCTAACGGATCGCCCGGAAAAGAGACCCAGTACTTC.

Many counts were recorded for this clonotype. The chain recombines TRBV28 with TRBJ1-5, with TRBD1 matching 7 bases. V was pared by 3 bases and J by 10 bases, with 15 bases of the junction left unmatched. Germline loops: CDR1 MDHEN, CDR2 SYDVKM. The CDR3 length is 16 residues. The CDR3 DNA reads TGTGCCAGCAGTTTGCCTACAGGGGCTTACAAGGAACCCCAGCATTTT. Encoded protein: CASSLPTGAYKEPQHF.

This clonotype was counted many times. The rearrangement joins TRBV5-1 to TRBJ1-6, with 7 bases matching TRBD1. Per the germline V gene, CDR1 is SGHRS and CDR2 is YFSETQ. This CDR3 region has 15 residues. J lost 5 bases, V lost 6 bases, and 8 bases had no gene match. The CDR3 DNA is TGCGCCAGCACCGCGCGGACAGGAGATAATTCACCCCTCCACTTT. This sequence encodes CASTARTGDNSPLHF.

This clonotype was seen many times. V usage is TRBV11-2 and J usage is TRBJ2-3, with 10 bases lining up with TRBD2. The CDR3 length is 19 residues. Germline trimming cut 3 bases from V and 2 bases from J; bases unmatched to any gene: 14. Germline V gene sequence: CDR1 SGHAT, CDR2 FQNNGV. CDR3 loop: CASSFLRLAGRGNTDTQYF. In nucleotides, the CDR3 is TGTGCCAGCAGCTTCCTCCGACTAGCGGGCAGAGGTAACACAGATACGCAGTATTTT.

This clonotype has only a few counts. The DNA of the CDR3 is TGTGCCAGCAGCACCACAGGACTTGACTCTGGGGCCAACGTCCTGACTTTC. It encodes CASSTTGLDSGANVLTF. The V gene is TRBV5-6, the J gene TRBJ2-6; tentatively, D is TRBD1 or TRBD2 (5 bases each). Trimming stripped 4 bases from V and 0 bases from J, with 14 bases between. CDR3 length equals 17 residues. CDR1 and CDR2 (germline): SGHDT, YYEEEE. Variable domain in full (rest from reference TRBV5-6 and TRBJ2-6): DAGVTQSPTHLIKTRGQQVTLRCSPKSGHDTVSWYQQALGQGPQFIFQYYEEEERQRGNFPDRFSGHQFPNYSSELNVNALLLGDSALYLCASSTTGLDSGANVLTFGAGSRLTVL.

V gene TRBV20-1 combines with J gene TRBJ2-7; possibly TRBD1 for D (5 bases). This CDR3 is built from 12 residues. Deletions cut 3 bases from V and 3 bases from J, with 9 bases between. Germline V gives CDR1 DFQATT, CDR2 SNEGSKA (reference sequence). CDR3: CSASPGNYEQYF. The DNA for the CDR3 is TGCAGTGCTAGTCCAGGGAACTACGAGCAGTACTTC.

This clonotype was picked up many times. The chain recombines TRBV11-1 with TRBJ2-4; TRBD1 matches at 9 bases. V shed 5 bases, J shed 0 bases, and the junction held 11 bases outside the gene matches. CDR1 and CDR2 (germline): SGHAT, FQDESV (reference sequence). CDR3 size: 18 residues. CDR3 nucleotide sequence: TGTGCCAGCAGCCTCGGGACAGGGACCTTTTTAGCCAAAAACATTCAGTACTTC. It specifies CASSLGTGTFLAKNIQYF.

Ten or more counts support this clonotype. The chain joins TRBV27 to TRBJ2-2, with 10 bases matching TRBD1. The CDR3 length is 18 residues. Trimming removed 5 bases from V and 8 bases from J; junction bases left unmatched: 17. The germline V gene encodes CDR1 MNHEY and CDR2 SMNVEV (reference sequence). Here the CDR3 reads CASSIRDRGPEGYGELFF. The CDR3, as DNA: TGTGCCAGCAGTATCCGGGACAGGGGCCCTGAGGGGTATGGGGAGCTGTTTTTT.

This clonotype was observed at least ten times. V and J are TRBV7-2 and TRBJ2-1, with 14 bases fitting TRBD2. Germline V lookup: CDR1 SGHTA, CDR2 FQGNSA. The CDR3 consists of 16 residues. V lost 5 bases, J lost 8 bases, and 8 bases stayed unmatched. CDR3 nucleotides: TGTGCCAGCAGCGAACTAGGACTAGCGGGAGGATATGAGCAGTTCTTC. Amino acids: CASSELGLAGGYEQFF. Combining the CDR3 with reference TRBV7-2 and TRBJ2-1 gives the whole variable domain GAGVSQSPSNKVTEKGKDVELRCDPISGHTALYWYRQSLGQGLEFLIYFQGNSAPDKSGLPSDRFSAERTGGSVSTLTIQRTQQEDSAVYLCASSELGLAGGYEQFFGPGTRLTVL.

This clonotype was picked up many times. V and J are TRBV6-5 and TRBJ2-7; 7 bases agree with TRBD1. CDR1 and CDR2 (germline): MNHEY, SVGAGI. CDR3 length equals 15 residues. J lost 2 bases, V lost 2 bases, and 6 bases had no gene match. The CDR3 DNA reads TGTGCCAGCAGTTACGGCACAGGGGACCCCTACGAGCAGTACTTC. It codes for CASSYGTGDPYEQYF.

The table lists this clonotype with many counts. This chain joins TRBV11-1 and TRBJ2-5; D ambiguous. This CDR3 region has 14 residues. Per the germline V gene, CDR1 is SGHAT and CDR2 is FQDESV (reference sequence). With 5 bases removed from V and 4 bases from J, the gap between germline ends came to 14 bases. CDR3 residues: CASSLDSRRETQYF. The CDR3 coding sequence is TGTGCCAGCAGCCTAGATTCCCGGCGAGAGACCCAGTACTTC.

This clonotype was detected many times. This sequence joins TRBV10-3 and TRBJ2-3, with D unclear. Trimming removed 0 bases at V and 3 bases at J, with 7 bases between. The CDR3 contains 14 residues. Germline V gene sequence: CDR1 ENHRY, CDR2 SYGVKD. CDR3 in DNA: TGTGCCATCAGTGAGTCGAAAGGGACAGATACGCAGTATTTT. Encoded protein: CAISESKGTDTQYF.

This chain uses TRBV11-2 with TRBJ2-6, with 7 bases matching TRBD1. The CDR3 spans 18 residues. Losses at the gene ends were 2 bases for V and 0 bases for J; bases not matched to a gene: 7. Germline CDR1 is SGHAT and CDR2 is FQNNGV. The CDR3 sequence: CASSLRGQDYSGANVLTF. CDR3 nucleotide sequence: TGTGCCAGCAGCTTAAGAGGACAGGATTACTCTGGGGCCAACGTCCTGACTTTC.

This clonotype was seen ten or more times. J is TRBJ2-3 and V is TRBV6-6; no reliable D call. The V gene lost 9 bases and the J gene lost 4 bases, with 11 bases spanning the gap. The CDR3 has 12 amino acids. Germline V CDR1 and CDR2: MNHNY, SVGAGI (reference sequence). CDR3 bases: TGTGCCAGTGGCGCGAGGTCAGATACGCAGTATTTT. Protein: CASGARSDTQYF.

The chain links TRBV6-1 to TRBJ2-5; possibly TRBD1 or TRBD2 for D (5 bases each). The length of the CDR3 is 15 residues. V was cut by 7 bases and J by 8 bases, with 23 bases left in between. Germline CDR1 is MNHNS and CDR2 is SASEGT. The CDR3 DNA reads as TGTGCCAGCACTCTGAGGGGCGAGGGCGTAGGAACCCAGTACTTC. This sequence encodes CASTLRGEGVGTQYF.

This clonotype has at least ten counts. The V gene is TRBV6-5, the J gene TRBJ1-2, with unresolved D. Germline V lookup: CDR1 MNHEY, CDR2 SVGAGI. This CDR3 region has 13 residues. V was trimmed by 0 bases and J by 0 bases, leaving 2 bases between them. As DNA, the CDR3 is TGTGCCAGCAGTTACTCGACTAACTATGGCTACACCTTC. Residues: CASSYSTNYGYTF.

The V gene is TRBV5-5, the J gene TRBJ2-7, with D perhaps TRBD1 (6 bases). Per the germline V gene, CDR1 is SGHKS and CDR2 is YYEKEE (reference sequence). Trimming took 4 bases from V and 6 from J, leaving 20 bases between them. The CDR3 length is 15 residues. CDR3 loop: CASSRDTEAVFEQYF. The CDR3 DNA follows: TGTGCCAGCAGCCGGGACACCGAAGCTGTGTTCGAGCAGTACTTC.